The 25 T cell receptor beta chains below all came from one sample that was sequenced in a study of shared clonotypes between healthy human individuals. TCRdb's copy holds only in-frame clones and misses some; the assay was immunoSEQ multiplex PCR. Here the sample spans millions of clones, roughly 92% being singletons. The sequencing input was naive CD4+ T cells sorted from blood. Regarding subset: CD45RA+ positively selected. Receptor source: a man between 18 and 35 years old in good health.

This chain connects TRBV27 to TRBJ2-5; no firm D call. The J call may be incorrect, as the DNA end agrees better with TRBJ2-7. Germline V gene data show CDR1 as MNHEY and CDR2 as SMNVEV (reference sequence). This CDR3 comprises 15 residues. The CDR3 sequence: CASSLVPGPNYEQYF. The CDR3 nucleotides are TGTGCCAGCAGTTTGGTGCCGGGTCCCAACTACGAGCAGTACTTC.

The chain employs TRBV6-6 and TRBJ2-7; D perhaps matches TRBD1 (6 bases). This CDR3 has 14 amino acids. V lost 8 bases and J 0 bases, leaving 14 bases between the germline ends. Germline loops: CDR1 MNHNY, CDR2 SVGAGI (reference sequence). This CDR3 reads CASQSEGVSYEQYF. The CDR3 DNA is TGTGCCAGCCAAAGCGAGGGGGTCTCCTACGAGCAGTACTTC.

This clone was counted a few times. The sample has other DNA sequences that encode this CDR3 too. The V and J genes are TRBV9 and TRBJ1-3, with D unresolved. Per the germline V gene, CDR1 is SGDLS and CDR2 is YYNGEE. This CDR3 region has 14 residues. The V end was cut by 0 bases, the J end by 0 bases, with 4 bases between. CDR3 sequence (DNA): TGTGCCAGCAGCGTAGCCAGCTCTGGAAACACCATATATTTT. Encoded protein: CASSVASSGNTIYF.

As regards this clone: This sample also contains other DNA sequences that code for the same CDR3. The rearrangement uses TRBV2 and TRBJ2-7; TRBD1 aligns across 9 bases. CDR1 and CDR2 (germline): SNHLY, FYNNEI. This CDR3 region has 15 residues. The V gene end was trimmed by 0 bases and the J gene end by 4 bases; junction bases not matched to a gene: 4. The CDR3 is CASSEAGTGSYEQYF. The CDR3 DNA is TGTGCCAGCAGTGAAGCAGGGACAGGGTCGTACGAGCAGTACTTC.

The V call is TRBV11-3, the J call TRBJ2-1, with a weak D call TRBD2 (6 bases). The CDR3 contains 15 residues. V lost 5 bases to trimming and J lost 2 bases, with 13 bases between them. The V gene's germline CDR1 is SGHNT and CDR2 YENEEA. The CDR3 spells CASSPQGLPYNEQFF. CDR3 nucleotides: TGTGCCAGCAGCCCCCAAGGACTACCCTACAATGAGCAGTTCTTC.

V is TRBV5-8 and J is TRBJ1-2; 10 bases agree with TRBD1. V was clipped by 5 bases and J by 3 bases; unmatched bases: 4. The germline CDR1 and CDR2 sequences are SGHTS and YDEGEE. There are 14 residues in the CDR3. The CDR3 nucleotides read TGTGCCAGCAGATCGACAGGGGGCCACTATGGCTACACCTTC. This codes for CASRSTGGHYGYTF.

A word on this clone: The sample has other DNA sequences that encode this CDR3 too. The V and J genes are TRBV6-1 and TRBJ2-2; D perhaps matches TRBD2 (5 bases). Germline CDR1 and CDR2: MNHNS and SASEGT. The CDR3 runs to 14 residues. Trimming removed 6 bases at V and 0 bases at J, with 8 bases between. CDR3 sequence: CASRTGANTGELFF. Here the CDR3 DNA reads TGTGCCAGCAGGACCGGGGCGAACACCGGGGAGCTGTTTTTT.

This rearrangement joins TRBV6-5 to TRBJ2-3; D is possibly TRBD2 (6 bases). The germline V and J ends were trimmed by 6 bases and 0 bases, with 10 bases remaining between them. This CDR3 is built from 14 residues. The V gene's germline CDR1 is MNHEY and CDR2 SVGAGI. CDR3 in DNA: TGTGCCAGCAGAGTGGGGGGTAGCACAGATACGCAGTATTTT. It codes for CASRVGGSTDTQYF.

The chain links TRBV28 to TRBJ2-1; D is uncertain. The length of the CDR3 is 15 residues. Germline V lookup: CDR1 MDHEN, CDR2 SYDVKM. V was clipped by 7 bases and J by 7 bases, with 20 bases between them. In DNA, the CDR3 is TGTGCCAGCACCTATGGTTCGCCTCACGCGAATGAGCAGTTCTTC. This gives the protein CASTYGSPHANEQFF.

This chain connects TRBV7-9 to TRBJ1-4; TRBD1 is a possible D gene (6 bases). There are 17 residues in the CDR3. CDR1 is SEHNR and CDR2 is FQNEAQ in the germline V gene (reference sequence). Trimming pared 2 bases from V and 8 bases from J, leaving 21 bases between. The CDR3 bases are TGTGCCAGCAGCTTAACTGTGGGCCTCGGGCAGGGGGAAAAACTGTTTTTT. Translation gives CASSLTVGLGQGEKLFF.

V is TRBV19 and J is TRBJ2-1, with 8 bases matching TRBD1. With V trimmed by 4 bases and J by 5 bases, 10 bases remained unmatched. Germline V gene data show CDR1 as LNHDA and CDR2 as SQIVND (reference sequence). The CDR3 is made up of 16 amino acids. CDR3 amino acids: CASSTEWTGFHNEQFF. CDR3 DNA: TGTGCCAGTAGTACCGAATGGACAGGGTTCCACAATGAGCAGTTCTTC.

V and J are TRBV6-1 and TRBJ2-6; 7 bases are a match to TRBD1. V lost 4 bases, J lost 2 bases, and 2 bases stayed unmatched. The CDR3 is 15 residues long. CDR1 and CDR2 (germline): MNHNS, SASEGT. The CDR3 coding sequence is TGTGCCAGCAGTGCTGGGACAGCTGGGGCCAACGTCCTGACTTTC. It is translated as CASSAGTAGANVLTF.

This rearrangement joins TRBV2 to TRBJ2-3, with 9 positions matching TRBD2. V was clipped by 5 bases and J by 5 bases; unmatched bases: 11. In germline, CDR1 is SNHLY, CDR2 FYNNEI. CDR3 length: 16 amino acids. Here the CDR3 reads CASSPLSGGPRDTQYF. The CDR3 DNA follows: TGTGCCAGCAGTCCCCTTAGCGGGGGCCCTCGAGATACGCAGTATTTT.

The rearrangement joins TRBV28 to TRBJ1-1; perhaps TRBD1 as D (6 bases). The CDR3 runs 16 residues. The V end was cut by 6 bases, the J end by 3 bases, with 20 bases between. Germline loops: CDR1 MDHEN, CDR2 SYDVKM. The CDR3 sequence is CASSLMSTGYYTEAFF. The CDR3 region has the DNA TGTGCCAGCAGCCTAATGTCCACAGGGTATTACACTGAAGCTTTCTTT.

This sequence joins TRBV19 and TRBJ1-5; D is ambiguous. Germline-derived CDR1 and CDR2 are LNHDA and SQIVND (reference sequence). V was trimmed by 7 bases and J by 3 bases, leaving 10 bases between them. The length of the CDR3 is 13 residues. The CDR3 DNA reads TGTGCCAGTACCGACTACTACAATCAGCCCCAGCATTTT. It translates to CASTDYYNQPQHF.

The chain combines TRBV19 with TRBJ1-1; D is undetermined. This CDR3 spans 14 amino acids. Germline lookup yields CDR1 LNHDA and CDR2 SQIVND (reference sequence). V was clipped by 7 bases and J by 1 base, with 13 bases between them. In nucleotides, the CDR3 is TGTGCCAGTACCTTATCGTCCGAGAACACTGAAGCTTTCTTT. Residues: CASTLSSENTEAFF.

This chain links TRBV30 with TRBJ1-1; 7 bases match TRBD1. V lost 5 bases and J lost 6; bases outside the gene matches: 9. The CDR3 has 13 residues. The V gene's germline CDR1 is GTSNPN and CDR2 SVGIG (reference sequence). CDR3 residues: CAWGRQGRAEAFF. The CDR3 nucleotides are TGTGCCTGGGGGCGACAGGGACGGGCTGAAGCTTTCTTT.

CDR3 bases: TGCGCCAGCAGCTCCCGGACCAGCGGGGGCACTGAAGCTTTCTTT. Its translation is CASSSRTSGGTEAFF. The chain carries TRBV5-1 and TRBJ1-1; possible D gene TRBD1, 5 bases. The CDR3 is 15 amino acids. The V end lost 3 bases, the J end lost 4 bases, and 16 bases lay between the germline ends. Germline CDR1 reads SGHRS; CDR2 reads YFSETQ. Based on the CDR3 plus reference TRBV5-1 and TRBJ1-1, the full variable domain is KAGVTQTPRYLIKTRGQQVTLSCSPISGHRSVSWYQQTPGQGLQFLFEYFSETQRNKGNFPGRFSGRQFSNSRSEMNVSTLELGDSALYLCASSSRTSGGTEAFFGQGTRLTVV.

The chain is built from TRBV10-1 and TRBJ2-1; D unresolved. The CDR3 extends over 13 amino acids. Per germline, CDR1 WNHNN and CDR2 SYGVQD (reference sequence). The V end was cut by 4 bases, the J end by 8 bases, with 12 bases between. CDR3 DNA: TGCGCCAGCAGTGGTTACGAGACCCATGAGCAGTTCTTC. This codes for CASSGYETHEQFF.

The chain employs TRBV4-1 and TRBJ2-6; 9 bases are shared with TRBD1. CDR3 length: 18 amino acids. Losses at the gene ends were 4 bases for V and 0 bases for J; bases not matched to a gene: 7. Per germline, CDR1 MGHRA and CDR2 YSYEKL. The DNA of the CDR3 is TGCGCCAGCAGCCGGCCGGGACAGGGAGTCTCTGGGGCCAACGTCCTGACTTTC. This codes for CASSRPGQGVSGANVLTF.

The V call is TRBV7-2, the J call TRBJ1-2; 7 bases line up with TRBD1. The CDR3 length is 15 residues. V shed 1 base, J shed 7 bases, and the junction held 9 bases outside the gene matches. The germline V gene has CDR1 SGHTA and CDR2 FQGNSA. The CDR3 sequence is CASSLVEGAGVGYTF. Here the CDR3 DNA reads TGTGCCAGCAGCTTAGTTGAGGGGGCGGGTGTTGGCTACACCTTC.

The CDR3 region has the DNA TGTGCCTGGAGTTTCAAGTACGAGCAGTACTTC. Its translation is CAWSFKYEQYF. J is TRBJ2-7 and V is TRBV30, with D unresolved. The germline V and J ends were trimmed by 2 bases and 4 bases, with 6 bases remaining between them. In germline, CDR1 is GTSNPN, CDR2 SVGIG (reference sequence). CDR3 size: 11 residues.

The chain couples TRBV30 to TRBJ1-1; maybe TRBD1 (5 bases). V lost 2 bases and J 0 bases, leaving 13 bases between the germline ends. Germline CDR1 is GTSNPN and CDR2 is SVGIG (reference sequence). The length of the CDR3 is 15 residues. The CDR3 DNA reads as TGTGCCTGGAGTAAGGCAGGGAGAATGAACACTGAAGCTTTCTTT. Its translation: CAWSKAGRMNTEAFF.

The chain employs TRBV10-2 and TRBJ2-2; TRBD2 matches 11 bases. Germline V gene lookup returns CDR1 WSHSY and CDR2 SAAADI. The V and J ends lost 6 bases and 2 bases, in that order; junction bases with no gene match: 8. This CDR3 contains 17 residues. CDR3 region: CASRSQGLADNTGELFF. The CDR3 DNA sequence: TGCGCCAGCAGGAGCCAGGGACTAGCGGATAACACCGGGGAGCTGTTTTTT.

Note on this clone: Other DNA sequences from this sample encode an identical CDR3 as well. The rearrangement links TRBV18 to TRBJ2-5, with 7 bases fitting TRBD1. With 3 bases clipped from V and 2 bases from J, the junction kept 3 bases outside the gene matches. The CDR3 length is 14 residues. Germline-derived CDR1 and CDR2 are KGHSH and LQKENI. CDR3 nucleotide sequence: TGTGCCAGCTCACCGGTACAGGGGCAAGAGACCCAGTACTTC. Translated, it gives CASSPVQGQETQYF.